The 25 T cell receptor beta chains given below trace back to one sample, sequenced in a study of cytomegalovirus exposure and HLA in healthy donors. PCR involved 60 Vbeta and 13 Jbeta primers. Sequencing used immunoSEQ multiplex PCR; TCRdb keeps in-frame clones, though not all of them. The sample lists about 130,000 clones; roughly 18% were seen once. Source material: PBMCs. All receptors come from a female donor in good health and CMV-seropositive.

V and J are TRBV5-1 and TRBJ1-1; 8 nucleotides line up with TRBD1. The CDR3 covers 15 residues. Trimming at V came to 0 bases and at J to 6 bases, leaving 7 bases not matched to a gene. CDR1 and CDR2 (germline): SGHRS, YFSETQ. CDR3 sequence reads: CASSLAGGRGPEAFF. CDR3 nucleotide sequence: TGCGCCAGCAGCTTGGCCGGCGGCAGGGGGCCTGAAGCTTTCTTT.

This chain joins TRBV25-1 and TRBJ1-2, with 8 bases matching TRBD1. CDR3 length equals 15 residues. Germline assignment: CDR1 MGHDK and CDR2 SYGVNS. J was trimmed by 8 bases and V by 1 base; bases with no gene match: 9. CDR3 protein: CASSEFGQGKNGYTF. The CDR3 DNA sequence: TGTGCCAGCAGTGAATTCGGACAGGGAAAGAACGGCTACACCTTC.

This clone was seen a handful of times. The rearrangement links TRBV19 to TRBJ1-1; a possible D gene is TRBD1 (5 bases). The length of the CDR3 is 13 residues. Trimming took 5 bases from V and 6 from J, leaving 13 bases between them. Germline loops: CDR1 LNHDA, CDR2 SQIVND (reference sequence). CDR3 protein: CASSSGHAPEAFF. The CDR3 nucleotides read TGTGCCAGTAGTTCTGGACATGCTCCTGAAGCTTTCTTT.

This clone was detected a few times. The CDR3 is CASSYSTSSSYEQYF. CDR3 DNA sequence: TGTGCCAGCAGTTACTCCACTAGCTCCTCCTACGAGCAGTACTTC. V is TRBV6-6 and J is TRBJ2-7; D perhaps matches TRBD2 (6 bases). V was cut by 0 bases and J by 0 bases, with 9 bases left in between. The CDR3 consists of 15 residues. Germline V gene lookup returns CDR1 MNHNY and CDR2 SVGAGI (reference sequence).

V and J are TRBV7-2 and TRBJ1-2; tentatively, D is TRBD1 (5 bases). CDR3 length equals 16 residues. Per the germline V gene, CDR1 is SGHTA and CDR2 is FQGNSA. Trimming removed 5 bases from V and 0 bases from J, with 16 bases in between. The CDR3 spells CASSPNYGGPNYGYTF. In DNA form, the CDR3 reads TGTGCCAGCAGCCCTAACTACGGGGGACCTAACTATGGCTACACCTTC. Variable domain in full (rest from reference TRBV7-2 and TRBJ1-2): GAGVSQSPSNKVTEKGKDVELRCDPISGHTALYWYRQSLGQGLEFLIYFQGNSAPDKSGLPSDRFSAERTGGSVSTLTIQRTQQEDSAVYLCASSPNYGGPNYGYTFGSGTRLTVV.

This clone was seen a few times. The rearrangement links TRBV25-1 to TRBJ2-7, with D uncertain. Germline V lookup: CDR1 MGHDK, CDR2 SYGVNS. V was clipped by 5 bases and J by 4 bases, with 9 bases between them. The CDR3 contains 12 residues. CDR3 sequence reads: CASSPSVYEQYF. The CDR3 DNA sequence: TGTGCCAGCAGTCCGTCGGTTTACGAGCAGTACTTC.

This rearrangement joins TRBV2 to TRBJ1-1; 9 nucleotides agree with TRBD1. In germline, CDR1 is SNHLY, CDR2 FYNNEI. The trim removed 11 bases at V and 1 base at J, leaving 11 bases unmatched. The CDR3 runs 15 residues. This CDR3 is CAAGTGTTSNTEAFF. Here the CDR3 DNA reads TGTGCCGCGGGGACAGGGACAACCTCGAACACTGAAGCTTTCTTT.

The V and J genes are TRBV6-6 and TRBJ2-7, with TRBD1 matching 8 bases. Trimming at V came to 5 bases and at J to 2 bases, leaving 5 bases not matched to a gene. Germline V gene sequence: CDR1 MNHNY, CDR2 SVGAGI (reference sequence). The CDR3 totals 14 residues. CDR3 in DNA: TGTGCCAGCAGTAACGAACAGGGGGCCTACGAGCAGTACTTC. It encodes CASSNEQGAYEQYF.

This clone showed up just a few times. This sequence joins TRBV10-3 and TRBJ1-4; D unclear. V was trimmed by 3 bases and J by 8 bases, leaving 10 bases between them. This CDR3 is 13 amino acids long. CDR1 ENHRY and CDR2 SYGVKD come from the germline V gene. CDR3 nucleotides: TGTGCCATCAGTGATGGGAGTTACGAAAAACTGTTTTTT. Translated, it gives CAISDGSYEKLFF.

Here the CDR3 DNA reads TGTGCCAGCAGCGTGCGGACTACTAACAATGAGCAGTTCTTC. It encodes CASSVRTTNNEQFF. The rearrangement uses TRBV9 and TRBJ2-1; TRBD2 is a possible D gene (6 bases). Per the germline V gene, CDR1 is SGDLS and CDR2 is YYNGEE. The CDR3 sequence is 14 residues long. V lost 2 bases and J lost 5, with 11 bases in between. Looking up the rest from reference TRBV9 and TRBJ2-1 gives the full variable domain: DSGVTQTPKHLITATGQRVTLRCSPRSGDLSVYWYQQSLDQGLQFLIQYYNGEERAKGNILERFSAQQFPDLHSELNLSSLELGDSALYFCASSVRTTNNEQFFGPGTRLTVL.

This clone was seen a few times. The rearrangement links TRBV28 to TRBJ1-1; 7 bases fit TRBD1. Germline lookup yields CDR1 MDHEN and CDR2 SYDVKM. This CDR3 has 15 amino acids. The V segment lost 3 bases and the J segment 3 bases; nucleotides outside the gene matches: 7. CDR3 DNA sequence: TGTGCCAGCAGTTTCGAGGGCACAGGGGACACTGAAGCTTTCTTT. This encodes CASSFEGTGDTEAFF.

The chain has TRBV5-1 and TRBJ2-4; a weak D match, TRBD2 (6 bases). Germline V gene data show CDR1 as SGHRS and CDR2 as YFSETQ. Between the trimmed V and J ends, which lost 4 bases and 0 bases, there was a span of 20 bases. The CDR3 is made up of 18 amino acids. CDR3 sequence reads: CASSRRDGSILAKNIQYF. The CDR3 coding sequence is TGCGCCAGCAGCCGCAGGGACGGGAGCATCCTAGCCAAAAACATTCAGTACTTC. Full variable domain (missing parts from reference TRBV5-1 and TRBJ2-4): KAGVTQTPRYLIKTRGQQVTLSCSPISGHRSVSWYQQTPGQGLQFLFEYFSETQRNKGNFPGRFSGRQFSNSRSEMNVSTLELGDSALYLCASSRRDGSILAKNIQYFGAGTRLSVL.

The genes are TRBV5-1 and TRBJ2-5; TRBD2 aligns across 11 bases. The germline V gene encodes CDR1 SGHRS and CDR2 YFSETQ. The CDR3 covers 17 residues. V shed 3 bases, J shed 5 bases, and the junction held 12 bases outside the gene matches. CDR3 in DNA: TGCGCCAGCAGCTCCGGACTAGCGGGCTCAGAGGGGGAGACCCAGTACTTC. The encoded protein is CASSSGLAGSEGETQYF.

The sample holds a few counts of this clone. J is TRBJ1-4 and V is TRBV27; D gene ambiguous. The CDR3 runs to 15 residues. V shed 5 bases and J shed 3 bases, with 13 bases lying between them. Germline V gene data show CDR1 as MNHEY and CDR2 as SMNVEV (reference sequence). As DNA, the CDR3 is TGTGCCAGCAGTCCGACCGGAGAGGCTAATGAAAAACTGTTTTTT. Amino acids: CASSPTGEANEKLFF.

There are a few counts of this clone. V and J are TRBV5-4 and TRBJ2-3, with 11 bases identical to TRBD2. With V trimmed by 5 bases and J by 1 base, 6 bases remained unmatched. This CDR3 comprises 16 residues. CDR1 is SGHNT and CDR2 is YYREEE in the germline V gene (reference sequence). CDR3 loop: CASRNLAGGRTDTQYF. CDR3 DNA sequence: TGTGCCAGCAGAAACCTAGCGGGGGGCCGCACAGATACGCAGTATTTT.

This clone occurred a few times. This sequence joins TRBV6-6 and TRBJ1-2, with 7 bases lining up with TRBD1. With 5 bases clipped from V and 2 bases from J, the junction kept 8 bases outside the gene matches. Germline CDR1 MNHNY, CDR2 SVGAGI (reference sequence). This CDR3 spans 15 amino acids. CDR3 bases: TGTGCCAGCAGTGACATCCAGACAGGGAACTATGGCTACACCTTC. Translation: CASSDIQTGNYGYTF.

V gene TRBV6-5 combines with J gene TRBJ1-2; TRBD1 matches 8 bases. V shed 0 bases and J 4 bases; nucleotides not matched to a gene: 7. CDR3 length: 16 residues. Germline V gene data show CDR1 as MNHEY and CDR2 as SVGAGI. The CDR3 sequence is CASSYSGGDRGYGYTF. The CDR3 DNA reads TGTGCCAGCAGTTACTCGGGAGGAGACAGGGGCTATGGCTACACCTTC.

This clone showed up just a few times. The chain employs TRBV28 and TRBJ1-5; 8 bases agree with TRBD1. Trimming took 11 bases from V and 4 from J; bases not matched to a gene: 13. This CDR3 is 15 amino acids long. Germline V gene sequence: CDR1 MDHEN, CDR2 SYDVKM. DNA of the CDR3: TGTGCCTCGAACGATCCCGGGACAGGTAATCAGCCCCAGCATTTT. Its translation: CASNDPGTGNQPQHF.

The V call is TRBV4-3, the J call TRBJ1-2, with D possibly matching TRBD1 (5 bases). The CDR3 extends over 14 amino acids. Trimming removed 3 bases from V and 7 bases from J, with 15 bases in between. The germline V gene has CDR1 LGHNA and CDR2 YSLEER. This CDR3 is CASSQRDGVSGYTF. CDR3 nucleotides: TGCGCCAGCAGCCAGCGGGACGGAGTAAGTGGCTACACCTTC.

The rearrangement joins TRBV5-1 to TRBJ2-1, with TRBD2 matching over 10 bases. The CDR3 is 14 amino acids. The germline V gene has CDR1 SGHRS and CDR2 YFSETQ. V lost 6 bases and J lost 4; bases outside the gene matches: 4. The CDR3 coding sequence is TGCGCCAGCATGCTAGCGGGGGAATACAATGAGCAGTTCTTC. It yields the protein CASMLAGEYNEQFF.

The chain is built from TRBV4-1 and TRBJ2-7; D unresolved. The V end lost 3 bases, the J end lost 3 bases, and 18 bases lay between the germline ends. There are 16 residues in the CDR3. Germline CDR1 reads MGHRA; CDR2 reads YSYEKL. CDR3 sequence reads: CASSHLIRVNYYEQYF. The CDR3 region has the DNA TGCGCCAGCAGCCATCTTATCCGGGTCAACTACTACGAGCAGTACTTC.

This clone was detected only a few times. V usage is TRBV7-9 and J usage is TRBJ1-4, with 10 bases lining up with TRBD1. The CDR3 is made up of 15 amino acids. V dropped 3 bases and J dropped 7; count of bases not matched to a gene: 5. Germline V gene data show CDR1 as SEHNR and CDR2 as FQNEAQ (reference sequence). In nucleotides, the CDR3 is TGTGCCAGCAGCTTGACAGGGGGCGCAGGTGAAAAACTGTTTTTT. The encoded protein is CASSLTGGAGEKLFF.

The chain links TRBV11-3 to TRBJ2-1; tentative D call: TRBD2 (5 bases). The CDR3 is made up of 13 amino acids. Germline V lookup: CDR1 SGHNT, CDR2 YENEEA. The V gene lost 5 bases and the J gene lost 7 bases, with 12 bases spanning the gap. CDR3 loop: CASSPGGWNEQFF. The CDR3 DNA follows: TGTGCCAGCAGCCCCGGCGGGTGGAATGAGCAGTTCTTC.

The sample holds a few counts of this clone. CDR3 in DNA: TGTGCCAGCAGCGTAGGGAGCAGGGGTAGCACCGGGGAGCTGTTTTTT. Translated, it gives CASSVGSRGSTGELFF. The chain joins TRBV9 to TRBJ2-2, with D perhaps TRBD1 (6 bases). CDR1 and CDR2 (germline): SGDLS, YYNGEE. The V end was cut by 0 bases, the J end by 4 bases, with 13 bases between. The CDR3 sequence is 16 residues long.

This clone turned up a few times. The J gene is TRBJ2-1, the V gene TRBV27; D is undetermined. The CDR3 consists of 11 residues. The germline CDR1 and CDR2 sequences are MNHEY and SMNVEV (reference sequence). V was pared by 6 bases and J by 6 bases, with 6 bases between. The CDR3 nucleotides are TGTGCCAGCAGATTCCTCAATGAGCAGTTCTTC. Amino acid sequence: CASRFLNEQFF.